These 32 T cell receptor beta chains were sequenced from one sample in a study of T cells in localized non-small cell lung cancer. TCRdb's copy holds only in-frame clones and misses some; the assay was immunoSEQ multiplex PCR. In the table there are around 41,000 clones, 70% to 90% of which are singletons. This material consisted of peripheral blood, taken before any cancer treatment. The receptors were gathered from a woman between 18 and 55 years old with stage III lung adenocarcinoma.

Points on this clone: One end of the junction is discordant with germline, which a read error may explain. The V and J genes are TRBV2 and TRBJ2-1; D remains ambiguous. This CDR3 spans 13 amino acids. Germline values: CDR1 SNHLY, CDR2 FYNNEI. The CDR3 spells CASSEGPQSRKLF. The CDR3 DNA reads TGTGCCAGCAGTGAAGGGCCCCAAAGTCGTAAACTCTTC.

This chain uses TRBV30 with TRBJ1-5; D remains ambiguous. In germline, CDR1 is GTSNPN, CDR2 SVGIG (reference sequence). V was shortened by 1 base and J by 0 bases, with 10 bases between the two germline ends. The CDR3 has 15 residues. The CDR3 coding sequence is TGTGCCTGGAGTGAGGGAGCGAGTAGCAATCAGCCCCAGCATTTT. Translation: CAWSEGASSNQPQHF.

Here the CDR3 reads CASSETVDQPQHF. The CDR3 DNA reads as TGTGCCAGCAGTGAAACAGTGGATCAGCCCCAGCATTTT. The gene calls are TRBV6-4 and TRBJ1-5, with no clear D. Germline assignment: CDR1 MRHNA and CDR2 SNTAGT. Trimming pared 3 bases from V and 5 bases from J, leaving 8 bases between. This CDR3 region has 13 residues.

The J gene is TRBJ2-3, the V gene TRBV18; 8 positions match TRBD1. After removal of 3 bases from V and 0 bases from J, the junction contained 17 bases not matched to a gene. The CDR3 runs to 20 residues. Germline assignment: CDR1 KGHSH and CDR2 LQKENI. CDR3 sequence (DNA): TGTGCCAGCTCACCTCGAAGGACAGGGTCCTGGGGGGCTAGCACAGATACGCAGTATTTT. Protein product: CASSPRRTGSWGASTDTQYF.

This chain connects TRBV5-4 to TRBJ1-1, with TRBD1 identical over 11 bases. Per the germline V gene, CDR1 is SGHNT and CDR2 is YYREEE (reference sequence). V shed 0 bases and J 9 bases; nucleotides not matched to a gene: 7. The CDR3 loop spans 15 amino acids. The CDR3 here is CASSLAGQGVFQAFF. The CDR3 coding sequence is TGTGCCAGCAGCTTGGCGGGACAGGGGGTGTTTCAAGCTTTCTTT.

The chain's CDR3 is CASSRTVWDTEAFF. The DNA for the CDR3 is TGTGCCAGCAGCAGGACTGTCTGGGACACTGAAGCTTTCTTT. The chain is built from TRBV7-2 and TRBJ1-1, with unresolved D. The CDR3 is 14 residues long. Germline V CDR1 and CDR2: SGHTA, FQGNSA. Trimming pared 5 bases from V and 3 bases from J, leaving 13 bases between.

The chain couples TRBV7-2 to TRBJ1-1; D remains ambiguous. The CDR3 totals 16 residues. Germline CDR1 reads SGHTA; CDR2 reads FQGNSA. V lost 5 bases and J 1 base, leaving 17 bases between the germline ends. The CDR3 is CASSPEPDVWNTEAFF. Here the CDR3 DNA reads TGTGCCAGCAGCCCGGAACCTGATGTGTGGAACACTGAAGCTTTCTTT. The complete variable domain, with remaining parts taken from reference TRBV7-2 and TRBJ1-1, reads GAGVSQSPSNKVTEKGKDVELRCDPISGHTALYWYRQSLGQGLEFLIYFQGNSAPDKSGLPSDRFSAERTGGSVSTLTIQRTQQEDSAVYLCASSPEPDVWNTEAFFGQGTRLTVV.

This chain links TRBV21-1 with TRBJ2-3; the DNA was not used to check the table's D call, TRBD2. TRBV21-1 is assigned pseudogene status. The CDR3 is made up of 17 amino acids. CDR3 protein: CASSKLEGPLRTDTQYF. In DNA form, the CDR3 reads TGTGCCAGCAGCAAATTGGAGGGGCCCTTAAGGACAGATACGCAGTATTTT.

The chain carries TRBV15 and TRBJ2-5, with 7 bases matching TRBD1. V trimming: 5 bases; J trimming: 4 bases; junction bases outside the gene matches: 13. CDR1 LNHNV and CDR2 YYDKDF come from the germline V gene (reference sequence). This CDR3 is 16 amino acids long. This CDR3 reads CATSVRQGAVGETQYF. The CDR3 DNA follows: TGTGCCACCAGCGTCCGACAGGGAGCGGTTGGAGAGACCCAGTACTTC.

This CDR3 reads CASVRLAKNIQYF. CDR3 DNA: TGTGCCAGCGTTCGCCTAGCCAAAAACATTCAGTACTTC. The rearrangement joins TRBV5-3 to TRBJ2-4; D is undetermined. TRBV5-3 is sorted into the ORF group, with uncertain function. V was cut by 8 bases and J by 0 bases, with 9 bases left in between. The CDR3 length is 13 residues.

The rearrangement joins TRBV9 to TRBJ1-5, with D maybe TRBD1 (5 bases). From germline, CDR1 is SGDLS and CDR2 YYNGEE. The CDR3 consists of 13 residues. Trimming stripped 0 bases from V and 8 bases from J, with 9 bases between. The CDR3, as DNA: TGTGCCAGCAGCGTAGGGGGGGGAAAGCCCCAGCATTTT. Amino acids: CASSVGGGKPQHF.

The CDR3 here is CASNLRRGAGGRYYEQYF. CDR3 DNA sequence: TGTGCCAGCAATCTCAGGAGAGGGGCAGGGGGCAGGTACTACGAGCAGTACTTC. This sequence joins TRBV13 and TRBJ2-7; 8 bases align to TRBD1. The trim removed 7 bases at V and 3 bases at J, leaving 20 bases unmatched. The CDR3 totals 18 residues. In germline, CDR1 is PRHDT, CDR2 FYEKMQ (reference sequence).

The rearrangement uses TRBV12-5 and TRBJ2-1; D is perhaps TRBD2 (6 bases). V was shortened by 6 bases and J by 8 bases, with 11 bases between the two germline ends. This CDR3 contains 12 residues. The germline V gene encodes CDR1 LGHNT and CDR2 FRNRAP. Here the CDR3 reads CASGNPGDEQFF. CDR3 sequence (DNA): TGTGCTAGTGGCAATCCGGGGGATGAGCAGTTCTTC.

The chain is built from TRBV19 and TRBJ1-5, with 7 bases fitting TRBD1. Unmatched junction bases numbered 15, after V lost 9 bases and J lost 7 bases. The CDR3 covers 15 residues. Germline assignment: CDR1 LNHDA and CDR2 SQIVND (reference sequence). The CDR3: CASQGRQGADQPQHF. The DNA for the CDR3 is TGTGCCAGCCAGGGGCGACAGGGAGCCGACCAGCCCCAGCATTTT.

The chain joins TRBV30 to TRBJ2-1, with TRBD1 as a possible D gene (6 bases). Germline V CDR1 and CDR2: GTSNPN, SVGIG (reference sequence). The CDR3 is made up of 12 amino acids. The V end lost 2 bases, the J end lost 8 bases, and 10 bases lay between the germline ends. CDR3 sequence (DNA): TGTGCCTGGAGTAACAGGGTGGATGAGCAGTTCTTC. This sequence encodes CAWSNRVDEQFF.

The chain carries TRBV18 and TRBJ1-5, with 7 bases fitting TRBD1. V shed 2 bases, J shed 4 bases, and the junction held 2 bases outside the gene matches. The germline CDR1 and CDR2 sequences are KGHSH and LQKENI. The CDR3 covers 14 residues. This CDR3 is CASSPGTVNQPQHF. The DNA of the CDR3 is TGTGCCAGCTCACCAGGGACAGTTAATCAGCCCCAGCATTTT.

This clone has only one observation. The CDR3 coding sequence is TGCGCCAGCGGCGGGGGGGAAAATGAAAAACTGTTTTTT. Protein sequence: CASGGGENEKLFF. The V call is TRBV5-1, the J call TRBJ1-4, with D possibly being TRBD1 (5 bases). Deletions cut 7 bases from V and 5 bases from J, with 12 bases between. The CDR3 runs to 13 residues. Germline V gene data show CDR1 as SGHRS and CDR2 as YFSETQ. The full variable domain, in which reference TRBV5-1 and TRBJ1-4 provide the parts outside the CDR3, is KAGVTQTPRYLIKTRGQQVTLSCSPISGHRSVSWYQQTPGQGLQFLFEYFSETQRNKGNFPGRFSGRQFSNSRSEMNVSTLELGDSALYLCASGGGENEKLFFGSGTQLSVL.

This chain uses TRBV9 with TRBJ1-2; D is unresolved. Per the germline V gene, CDR1 is SGDLS and CDR2 is YYNGEE. Between the trimmed V and J ends, which lost 3 bases and 8 bases, there was a span of 11 bases. CDR3 length: 12 residues. CDR3 DNA: TGTGCCAGCAGCGGTCGAGATACGGGCTACACCTTC. It encodes CASSGRDTGYTF.

This clone has only a few counts. V and J are TRBV6-1 and TRBJ1-6, with D possibly being TRBD1 (6 bases). The CDR3 is 18 residues long. Germline CDR1 is MNHNS and CDR2 is SASEGT. Trimming removed 4 bases from V and 0 bases from J, with 16 bases in between. The CDR3 sequence is CASSATTGGSSYNSPLHF. The CDR3 DNA follows: TGTGCCAGCAGTGCCACGACAGGAGGGAGCTCCTATAATTCACCCCTCCACTTT.

The chain employs TRBV7-2 and TRBJ2-1; 7 nucleotides line up with TRBD2. Trimming cost V 2 bases and J 5 bases; bases outside gene matches: 6. The germline V gene has CDR1 SGHTA and CDR2 FQGNSA. This CDR3 is 15 amino acids long. CDR3 in DNA: TGTGCCAGCAGCTTACGTGGGGGGGATGACAATGAGCAGTTCTTC. As protein: CASSLRGGDDNEQFF.

The gene calls are TRBV7-2 and TRBJ1-5; the D gene is possibly TRBD1 (5 bases). Per germline, CDR1 SGHTA and CDR2 FQGNSA. The CDR3 is 15 residues long. V lost 2 bases, J lost 0 bases, and 8 bases lay in between. CDR3 nucleotide sequence: TGTGCCAGCAGCTTACGGGGGGATAGCAATCAGCCCCAGCATTTT. This codes for CASSLRGDSNQPQHF.

V gene TRBV4-2 combines with J gene TRBJ1-1; D gene ambiguous. CDR1 and CDR2 (germline): LGHNA, YNFKEQ. Between the trimmed V and J ends, which lost 4 bases and 0 bases, there was a span of 9 bases. The CDR3 runs to 14 residues. CDR3 sequence: CASSLQDLNTEAFF. The CDR3 DNA reads as TGTGCCAGCAGCCTTCAGGATCTGAACACTGAAGCTTTCTTT.

The chain combines TRBV5-6 with TRBJ1-1; D ambiguous. Deletions cut 0 bases from V and 7 bases from J, with 7 bases between. Germline CDR1 SGHDT, CDR2 YYEEEE. The CDR3 spans 12 residues. The chain's CDR3 is CASSLGRLEAFF. In DNA form, the CDR3 reads TGTGCCAGCAGCTTGGGGAGACTTGAAGCTTTCTTT.

V and J are TRBV5-1 and TRBJ1-5; D possibly corresponds to TRBD1 (5 bases). There are 12 residues in the CDR3. Germline V gene sequence: CDR1 SGHRS, CDR2 YFSETQ. V lost 7 bases and J lost 3, with 8 bases in between. The CDR3 reads CASRDDNQPQHF. The DNA of the CDR3 is TGCGCCAGCCGGGACGACAATCAGCCCCAGCATTTT.

The chain employs TRBV15 and TRBJ1-5, with unresolved D. Trimming took 0 bases from V and 6 from J, leaving 12 bases between them. Germline V CDR1 and CDR2: LNHNV, YYDKDF (reference sequence). The CDR3 spans 15 residues. CDR3 bases: TGTGCCACCAGCAGAGATCGTCTGGGCTCTCAGCCCCAGCATTTT. Residues: CATSRDRLGSQPQHF.

In this sample, this clone turned up a few times. The rearrangement links TRBV10-3 to TRBJ1-6; D uncertain. Trimming stripped 3 bases from V and 10 bases from J, with 13 bases between. CDR1 and CDR2 from the germline V gene are ENHRY and SYGVKD. The CDR3 totals 14 residues. CDR3 coding DNA: TGTGCCATCAGTGAATCGGAGGGCAGCTCACCCCTCCACTTT. It is translated as CAISESEGSSPLHF.

The chain employs TRBV29-1 and TRBJ1-1; D not resolved. This CDR3 region has 10 residues. Germline values: CDR1 SQVTM, CDR2 ANQGSEA. With 4 bases removed from V and 7 bases from J, the gap between germline ends came to 7 bases. The CDR3 DNA sequence: TGCAGCGTTGGAGGGATTGAAGCTTTCTTT. This gives the protein CSVGGIEAFF. Combining the CDR3 with reference TRBV29-1 and TRBJ1-1 gives the whole variable domain SAVISQKPSRDICQRGTSLTIQCQVDSQVTMMFWYRQQPGQSLTLIATANQGSEATYESGFVIDKFPISRPNLTFSTLTVSNMSPEDSSIYLCSVGGIEAFFGQGTRLTVV.

In DNA, the CDR3 is TGTGCCAGCAGCGAAGGGGGACAGGGGGAGACCCAGTACTTC. Its protein is CASSEGGQGETQYF. The chain carries TRBV9 and TRBJ2-5; 10 positions agree with TRBD1. The J segment lost 5 bases and the V segment lost 3 bases, leaving 4 bases of the junction unmatched. The CDR3 runs to 14 residues. CDR1 and CDR2 (germline): SGDLS, YYNGEE.

This chain joins TRBV14 and TRBJ2-5; D is possibly TRBD1 or TRBD2 (5 bases each). Germline V lookup: CDR1 SGHDN, CDR2 FVKESK. The CDR3 extends over 16 amino acids. Trimming removed 7 bases at V and 4 bases at J, with 22 bases between. The CDR3 reads CASIFSGPPYGETQYF. The CDR3 nucleotides are TGTGCCAGCATCTTTTCGGGACCCCCCTATGGAGAGACCCAGTACTTC.

This chain links TRBV10-1 with TRBJ2-5; D perhaps matches TRBD2 (6 bases). Germline assignment: CDR1 WNHNN and CDR2 SYGVQD (reference sequence). The germline V and J ends were trimmed by 3 bases and 1 base, with 15 bases remaining between them. This CDR3 is built from 16 residues. CDR3 sequence reads: CASSDPPAGPQETQYF. The CDR3 nucleotides are TGCGCCAGCAGTGACCCCCCGGCGGGACCCCAAGAGACCCAGTACTTC.

The rearrangement links TRBV29-1 to TRBJ2-3; D may be TRBD1 (5 bases). V lost 3 bases and J 1 base, leaving 11 bases between the germline ends. CDR3 length: 14 residues. Germline CDR1 and CDR2: SQVTM and ANQGSEA. In nucleotides, the CDR3 is TGCAGCGTTGATTCGCCACAGGGCACAGATACGCAGTATTTT. It codes for CSVDSPQGTDTQYF.

DNA for the CDR3: TGTGCCAGCAGCTTCCGACAGGGTGTGAGAGAGACCCAGTACTTC. This translates into CASSFRQGVRETQYF. V usage is TRBV7-9 and J usage is TRBJ2-5; 7 bases fit TRBD1. CDR3 size: 15 residues. The germline V gene has CDR1 SEHNR and CDR2 FQNEAQ (reference sequence). V shed 3 bases, J shed 4 bases, and the junction held 8 bases outside the gene matches.